This is a list of T cell receptor beta chains from one sample in a study of cytomegalovirus exposure and HLA in healthy donors. Repertoires were generated with immunoSEQ multiplex PCR, while TCRdb's copy carries only in-frame clones and drops some. The sample includes roughly 110,000 clones, roughly 68% of them seen just once. The sequencing input was PBMCs. The receptors shown here come from a man between 25 and 39 years old in good health and CMV-seropositive. Each CDR3 is given with its conserved first and last residue. D genes are given only for firm matches. Not all rows give a size; the values are once, few, many and, for expanded clones, a class.

>-|TRBD1|TRBJ2-7|TRBV5-1
CASSLALGAPGQDRTSYEQYF
TGCGCCAGCAGCTTGGCCTTAGGAGCACCGGGACAGGACCGTACCTCCTACGAGCAGTACTTC
>-|TRBD2|TRBJ2-3|TRBV5-1
CASSSGLAGLDLTTDTQYF
TGCGCCAGCAGCTCCGGACTAGCGGGTCTGGACTTGACCACAGATACGCAGTATTTT
>-|TRBD1|TRBJ1-2|TRBV9
CASSVGGIQGDGYTF
TGTGCCAGCAGCGTCGGGGGGATACAGGGGGATGGCTACACCTTC
>once|-|TRBJ2-2|TRBV10-3
CAISRDLDTGELFF
TGTGCCATCTCCCGGGACTTAGACACCGGGGAGCTGTTTTTT
>-|TRBD1|TRBJ2-7|TRBV7-9
CASSLAQGQGTYEQYF
TGTGCCAGCAGCTTAGCCCAGGGACAGGGGACCTACGAGCAGTACTTC
>-|-|TRBJ2-3|TRBV2
CASRASSTDTQYF
TGTGCCAGCAGGGCCTCTAGCACAGATACGCAGTATTTT
>-|-|TRBJ2-7|TRBV7-9
CASSLRTEKRPQYF
TGTGCCAGCAGCTTGCGGACTGAGAAACGACCCCAGTACTTC
>-|TRBD2|TRBJ2-3|TRBV30
CAWSEAKSWGGGALDTQYF
TGTGCCTGGAGTGAAGCTAAATCCTGGGGCGGGGGGGCTTTAGATACGCAGTATTTT
>-|TRBD1|TRBJ1-1|TRBV6-5
CASNTRQGARTEAFF
TGTGCCAGCAATACTCGACAGGGGGCAAGAACTGAAGCTTTCTTT
>-|TRBD1|TRBJ2-1|TRBV12-5
CASGLVRDRGFAEDVPDEQFF
TGTGCTAGTGGTTTGGTACGGGACAGGGGGTTTGCTGAAGACGTTCCCGATGAGCAGTTCTTC
>few|TRBD2|TRBJ2-1|TRBV5-1
CASSGGGLSSYNEQFF
TGCGCCAGCAGCGGCGGGGGTCTAAGCTCCTACAATGAGCAGTTCTTC
>-|-|TRBJ2-2|TRBV7-6
CASSLFRERGTGELFF
TGTGCCAGCAGCTTGTTCCGGGAGAGGGGCACCGGGGAGCTGTTTTTT
>-|-|TRBJ2-7|TRBV11-2
CASSLGRGFYEQYF
TGTGCCAGCAGCTTAGGGAGAGGGTTCTACGAGCAGTACTTC
>-|TRBD2|TRBJ2-3|TRBV4-3
CASSLKAGEAGGDTQYF
TGCGCCAGCAGCCTAAAGGCGGGGGAGGCGGGAGGGGATACGCAGTATTTT
>few|TRBD1|TRBJ1-5|TRBV19
CASSIATGANQPQHF
TGTGCCAGTAGTATTGCGACAGGGGCCAATCAGCCCCAGCATTTT
>once|TRBD1|TRBJ1-2|TRBV11-1
CASSLTGDGYTF
TGTGCCAGCAGCTTAACAGGGGACGGCTACACCTTC
>once|TRBD1|TRBJ1-2|TRBV19
CASSIIPRGPYGYTF
TGTGCCAGTAGTATAATTCCCAGGGGGCCCTATGGCTACACCTTC
>-|TRBD2|TRBJ2-7|TRBV29-1
CSVEESSGYEQYF
TGCAGCGTTGAAGAATCTAGCGGATACGAGCAGTACTTC
>-|-|TRBJ1-2|TRBV4-2
CASSQDLPVLNYGYTF
TGTGCCAGCAGCCAAGATCTCCCAGTATTAAACTATGGCTACACCTTC
>-|TRBD2|TRBJ2-3|TRBV13
CATLGRERDTDTQYF
TGTGCCACCCTAGGGAGGGAGCGGGATACAGATACGCAGTATTTT
>-|TRBD2|TRBJ2-7|TRBV13
CASSSSAGALQYEQYF
TGTGCCAGCAGCTCCTCAGCGGGGGCCCTCCAATACGAGCAGTACTTC
>few|TRBD1|TRBJ1-1|TRBV29-1
CSVEETGTGRDTEAFF
TGCAGCGTTGAAGAGACTGGGACAGGGAGGGATACTGAAGCTTTCTTT
>few|-|TRBJ2-7|TRBV7-3
CASSLAANSNEQYF
TGTGCCAGCAGCTTAGCGGCGAACTCTAACGAGCAGTACTTC
>-|-|TRBJ1-2|TRBV6-1
CASSVQGFGYGYTF
TGTGCCAGCAGTGTACAGGGATTTGGCTATGGCTACACCTTC
>-|TRBD1|TRBJ2-1|TRBV19
CASNHPAGDRGRYEQFF
TGTGCCTCAAATCACCCCGCCGGGGACAGGGGGCGATATGAGCAGTTCTTC
>few|TRBD1|TRBJ1-1|TRBV11-1
CASSLRYRGHEAFF
TGTGCCAGCAGCTTAAGATACAGGGGGCATGAAGCTTTCTTT
>once|-|TRBJ2-5|TRBV28
CASTPRQETQYF
TGTGCCAGCACTCCCCGGCAAGAGACCCAGTACTTC
>few|-|TRBJ1-1|TRBV5-6
CASSRGTFNTEAFF
TGTGCCAGCAGCCGAGGGACTTTCAACACTGAAGCTTTCTTT
>-|TRBD1|TRBJ2-2|TRBV28
CASSTPRQGGPGELFF
TGTGCCAGCAGTACCCCCCGACAGGGTGGACCCGGGGAGCTGTTTTTT
>-|TRBD2|TRBJ2-1|TRBV7-2
CASSLAPTSSNEQFF
TGTGCCAGCAGCTTAGCCCCGACTAGCTCCAATGAGCAGTTCTTC
>once|TRBD1|TRBJ1-2|TRBV19
CASSIDSRGQGPQGNGYTF
TGTGCCAGTAGTATAGATTCACGGGGACAGGGACCCCAAGGGAATGGCTACACCTTC
>few|-|TRBJ2-7|TRBV5-1
CASSLSGRAYEQYF
TGCGCCAGCAGCTTGAGCGGCCGTGCGTACGAGCAGTACTTC
>-|-|TRBJ1-1|TRBV28
CASSLNYEAFF
TGTGCCAGCAGTTTGAACTATGAAGCTTTCTTT
>-|TRBD2|TRBJ2-7|TRBV7-9
CASSFLPTSVFYEQYF
TGTGCCAGCAGCTTTCTCCCTACTAGCGTATTCTACGAGCAGTACTTC